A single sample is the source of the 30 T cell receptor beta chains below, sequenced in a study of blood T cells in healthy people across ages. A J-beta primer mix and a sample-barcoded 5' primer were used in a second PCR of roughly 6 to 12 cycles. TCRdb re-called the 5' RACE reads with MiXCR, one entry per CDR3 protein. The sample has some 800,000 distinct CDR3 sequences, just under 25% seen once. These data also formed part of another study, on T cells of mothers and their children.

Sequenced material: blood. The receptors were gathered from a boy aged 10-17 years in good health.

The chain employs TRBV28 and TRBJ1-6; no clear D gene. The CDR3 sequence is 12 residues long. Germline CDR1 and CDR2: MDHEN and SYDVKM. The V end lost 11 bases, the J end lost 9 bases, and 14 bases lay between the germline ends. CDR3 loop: CALGSLVSPLHF. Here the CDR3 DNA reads TGTGCCTTGGGAAGTCTGGTTTCACCCCTCCACTTT.

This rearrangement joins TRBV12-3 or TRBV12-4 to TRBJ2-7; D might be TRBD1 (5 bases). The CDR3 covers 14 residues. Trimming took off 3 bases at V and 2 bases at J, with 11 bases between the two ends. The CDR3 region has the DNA TGTGCCAGCAGTTTTCGGACAACCGCCTACGAGCAGTACTTC. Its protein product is CASSFRTTAYEQYF.

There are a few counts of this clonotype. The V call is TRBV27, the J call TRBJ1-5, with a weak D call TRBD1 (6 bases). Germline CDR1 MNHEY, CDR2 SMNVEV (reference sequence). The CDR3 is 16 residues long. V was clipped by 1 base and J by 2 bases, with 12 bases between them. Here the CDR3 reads CASSLYSSGGNQPQHF. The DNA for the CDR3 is TGTGCCAGCAGTTTATATTCTTCAGGGGGCAATCAGCCCCAGCATTTT.

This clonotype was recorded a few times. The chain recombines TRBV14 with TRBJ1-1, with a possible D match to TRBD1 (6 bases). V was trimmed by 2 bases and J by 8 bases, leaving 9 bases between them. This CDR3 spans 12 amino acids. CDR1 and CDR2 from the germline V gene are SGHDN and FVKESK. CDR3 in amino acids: CASSQRGIEAFF. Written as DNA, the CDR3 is TGTGCCAGCAGCCAAAGGGGGATAGAAGCTTTCTTT.

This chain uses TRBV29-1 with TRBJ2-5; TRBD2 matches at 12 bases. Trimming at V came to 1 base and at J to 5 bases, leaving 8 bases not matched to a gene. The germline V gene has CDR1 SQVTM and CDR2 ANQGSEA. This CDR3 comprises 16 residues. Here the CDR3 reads CSVEGDTSGRRETQYF. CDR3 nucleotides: TGCAGCGTTGAAGGGGACACTAGCGGGAGGCGGGAGACCCAGTACTTC.

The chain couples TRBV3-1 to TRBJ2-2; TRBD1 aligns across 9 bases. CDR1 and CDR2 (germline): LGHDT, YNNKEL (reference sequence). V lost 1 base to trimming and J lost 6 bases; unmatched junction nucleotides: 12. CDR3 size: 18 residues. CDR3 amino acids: CASSQVLFGTGKAGELFF. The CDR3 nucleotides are TGTGCCAGCAGCCAAGTTCTCTTTGGGACAGGGAAGGCCGGGGAGCTGTTTTTT.

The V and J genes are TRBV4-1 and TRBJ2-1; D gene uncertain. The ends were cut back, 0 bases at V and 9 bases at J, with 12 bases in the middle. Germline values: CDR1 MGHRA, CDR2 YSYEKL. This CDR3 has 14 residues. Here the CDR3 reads CASSQDLVEPEQFF. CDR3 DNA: TGCGCCAGCAGCCAAGATTTGGTAGAGCCTGAGCAGTTCTTC.

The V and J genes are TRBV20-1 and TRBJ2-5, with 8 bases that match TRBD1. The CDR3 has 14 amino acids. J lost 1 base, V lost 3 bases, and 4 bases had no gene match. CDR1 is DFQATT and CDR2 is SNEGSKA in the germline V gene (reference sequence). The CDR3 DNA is TGCAGTGCTAGCAGGGGGCAGATCCAAGAGACCCAGTACTTC. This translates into CSASRGQIQETQYF.

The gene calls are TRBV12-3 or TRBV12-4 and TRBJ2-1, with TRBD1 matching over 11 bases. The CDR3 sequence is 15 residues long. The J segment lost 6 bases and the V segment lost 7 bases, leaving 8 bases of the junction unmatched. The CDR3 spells CASIYRDRGANEQFF. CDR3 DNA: TGTGCCAGCATCTACCGGGACAGGGGGGCCAATGAGCAGTTCTTC.

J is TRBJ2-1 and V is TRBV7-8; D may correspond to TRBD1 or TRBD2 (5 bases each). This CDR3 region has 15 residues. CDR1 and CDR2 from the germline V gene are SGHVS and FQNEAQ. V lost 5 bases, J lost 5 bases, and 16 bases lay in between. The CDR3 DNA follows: TGTGCCAGCAGCGCGAGCCTTGGGGGTAACAATGAGCAGTTCTTC. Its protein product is CASSASLGGNNEQFF. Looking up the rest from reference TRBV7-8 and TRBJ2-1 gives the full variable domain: GAGVSQSPRYKVAKRGQDVALRCDPISGHVSLFWYQQALGQGPEFLTYFQNEAQLDKSGLPSDRFFAERPEGSVSTLKIQRTQQEDSAVYLCASSASLGGNNEQFFGPGTRLTVL.

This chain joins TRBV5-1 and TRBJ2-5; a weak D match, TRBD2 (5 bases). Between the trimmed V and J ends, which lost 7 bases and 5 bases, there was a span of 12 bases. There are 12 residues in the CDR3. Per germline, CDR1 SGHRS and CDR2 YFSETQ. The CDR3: CASGPGSETQYF. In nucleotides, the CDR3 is TGCGCCAGCGGTCCGGGGTCGGAGACCCAGTACTTC.

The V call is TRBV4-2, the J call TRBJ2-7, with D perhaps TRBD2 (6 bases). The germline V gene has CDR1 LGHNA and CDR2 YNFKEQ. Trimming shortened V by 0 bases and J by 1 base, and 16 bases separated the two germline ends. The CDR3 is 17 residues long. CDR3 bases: TGTGCCAGCAGCCAAGATTACCCGGGAGAGATTTCCTACGAGCAGTACTTC. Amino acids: CASSQDYPGEISYEQYF.

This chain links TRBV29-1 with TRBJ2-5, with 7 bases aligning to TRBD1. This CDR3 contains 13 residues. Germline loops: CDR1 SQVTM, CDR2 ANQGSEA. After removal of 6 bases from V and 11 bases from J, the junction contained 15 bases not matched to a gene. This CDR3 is CSVATGAPWEQYF. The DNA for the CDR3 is TGCAGCGTCGCTACAGGGGCTCCGTGGGAGCAGTACTTC.

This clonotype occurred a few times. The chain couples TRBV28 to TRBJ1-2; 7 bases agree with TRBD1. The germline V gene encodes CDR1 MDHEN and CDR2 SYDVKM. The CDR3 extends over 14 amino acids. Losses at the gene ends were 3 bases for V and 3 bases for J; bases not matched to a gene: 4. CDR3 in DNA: TGTGCCAGCAGTTTCGTACAGGGGCACTATGGCTACACCTTC. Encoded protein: CASSFVQGHYGYTF.

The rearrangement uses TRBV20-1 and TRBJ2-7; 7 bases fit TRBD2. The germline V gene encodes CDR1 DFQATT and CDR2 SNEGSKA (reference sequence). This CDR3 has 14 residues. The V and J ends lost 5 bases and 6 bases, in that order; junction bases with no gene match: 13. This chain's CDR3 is CSAGDYPGSLEQYF. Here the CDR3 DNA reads TGCAGTGCTGGGGACTACCCGGGCTCACTCGAGCAGTACTTC.

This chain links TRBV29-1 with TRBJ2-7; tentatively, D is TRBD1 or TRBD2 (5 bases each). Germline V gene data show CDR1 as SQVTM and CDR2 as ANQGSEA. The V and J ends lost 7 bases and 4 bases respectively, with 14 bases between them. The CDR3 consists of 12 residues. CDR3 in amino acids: CSGETDSYEQYF. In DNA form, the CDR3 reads TGCAGCGGGGAGACCGACAGTTACGAGCAGTACTTC.

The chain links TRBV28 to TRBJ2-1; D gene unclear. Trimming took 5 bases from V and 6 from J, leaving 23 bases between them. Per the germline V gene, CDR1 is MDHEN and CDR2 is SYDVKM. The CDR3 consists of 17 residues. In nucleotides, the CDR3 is TGTGCCAGCAGTGAAACTTGGCCCCACTTGGATCCCAATGAGCAGTTCTTC. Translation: CASSETWPHLDPNEQFF. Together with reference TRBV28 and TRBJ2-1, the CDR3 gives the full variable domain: DVKVTQSSRYLVKRTGEKVFLECVQDMDHENMFWYRQDPGLGLRLIYFSYDVKMKEKGDIPEGYSVSREKKERFSLILESASTNQTSMYLCASSETWPHLDPNEQFFGPGTRLTVL.

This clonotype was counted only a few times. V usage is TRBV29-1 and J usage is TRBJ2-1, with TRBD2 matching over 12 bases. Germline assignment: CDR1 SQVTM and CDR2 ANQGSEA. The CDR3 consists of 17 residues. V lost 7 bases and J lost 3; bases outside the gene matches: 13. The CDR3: CSAQGLAGGVLYNEQFF. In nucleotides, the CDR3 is TGCAGCGCCCAGGGGCTAGCGGGAGGGGTCCTCTACAATGAGCAGTTCTTC.

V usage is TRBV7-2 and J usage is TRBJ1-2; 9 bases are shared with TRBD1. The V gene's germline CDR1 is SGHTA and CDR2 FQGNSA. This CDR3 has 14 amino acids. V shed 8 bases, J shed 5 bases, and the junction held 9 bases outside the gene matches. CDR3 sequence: CASGRTGESYGYTF. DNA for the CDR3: TGTGCCAGCGGCCGGACAGGGGAGTCATATGGCTACACCTTC. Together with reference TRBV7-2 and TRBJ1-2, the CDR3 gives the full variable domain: GAGVSQSPSNKVTEKGKDVELRCDPISGHTALYWYRQSLGQGLEFLIYFQGNSAPDKSGLPSDRFSAERTGGSVSTLTIQRTQQEDSAVYLCASGRTGESYGYTFGSGTRLTVV.

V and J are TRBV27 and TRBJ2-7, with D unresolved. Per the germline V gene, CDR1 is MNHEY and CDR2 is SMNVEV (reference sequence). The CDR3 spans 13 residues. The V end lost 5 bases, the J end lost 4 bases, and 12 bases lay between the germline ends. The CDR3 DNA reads TGTGCCAGCAGTACACTCAACAGTTACGAGCAGTACTTC. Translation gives CASSTLNSYEQYF.

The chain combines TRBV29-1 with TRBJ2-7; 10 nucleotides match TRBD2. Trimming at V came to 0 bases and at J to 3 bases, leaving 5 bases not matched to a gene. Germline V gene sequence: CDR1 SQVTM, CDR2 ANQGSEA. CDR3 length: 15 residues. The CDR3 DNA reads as TGCAGCGTTGAAGATCGCGCTAGCGGGAGCTACGAGCAGTACTTC. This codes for CSVEDRASGSYEQYF.

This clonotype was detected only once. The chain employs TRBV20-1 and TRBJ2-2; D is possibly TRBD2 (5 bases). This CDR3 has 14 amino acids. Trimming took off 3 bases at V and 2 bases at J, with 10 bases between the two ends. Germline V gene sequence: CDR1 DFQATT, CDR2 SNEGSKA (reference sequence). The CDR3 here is CSASRGPNTGELFF. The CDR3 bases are TGCAGTGCTAGCAGAGGGCCTAACACCGGGGAGCTGTTTTTT.

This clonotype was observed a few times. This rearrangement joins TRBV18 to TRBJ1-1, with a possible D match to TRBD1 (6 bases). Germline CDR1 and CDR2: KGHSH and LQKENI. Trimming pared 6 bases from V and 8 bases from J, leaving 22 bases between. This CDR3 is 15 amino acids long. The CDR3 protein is CASSVAGGFGDEAFF. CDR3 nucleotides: TGTGCCAGCTCGGTTGCCGGGGGCTTCGGTGACGAAGCTTTCTTT.

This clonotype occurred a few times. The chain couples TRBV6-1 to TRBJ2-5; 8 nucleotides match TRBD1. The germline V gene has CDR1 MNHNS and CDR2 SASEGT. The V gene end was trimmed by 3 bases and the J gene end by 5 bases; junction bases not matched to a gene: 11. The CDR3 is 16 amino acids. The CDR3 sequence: CASSEGVAGGFETQYF. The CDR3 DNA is TGTGCCAGCAGTGAGGGCGTGGCAGGGGGCTTCGAGACCCAGTACTTC.

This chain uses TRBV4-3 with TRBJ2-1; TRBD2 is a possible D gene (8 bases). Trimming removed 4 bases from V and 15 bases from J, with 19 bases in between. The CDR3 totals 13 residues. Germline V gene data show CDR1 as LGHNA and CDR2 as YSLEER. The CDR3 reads CASSPRGGGRRFF. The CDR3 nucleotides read TGCGCCAGCAGCCCTCGAGGGGGCGGGAGGCGGTTCTTC.

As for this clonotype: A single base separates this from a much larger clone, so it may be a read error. CDR3 sequence (DNA): TGTGCCGGCAGCCGAGGACCCGAATCCGTCATACAAGAGACCCAGTACTTC. Protein product: CAGSRGPESVIQETQYF. The chain is built from TRBV14 and TRBJ2-5; D not resolved. CDR1 and CDR2 (germline): SGHDN, FVKESK. The CDR3 sequence is 17 residues long.

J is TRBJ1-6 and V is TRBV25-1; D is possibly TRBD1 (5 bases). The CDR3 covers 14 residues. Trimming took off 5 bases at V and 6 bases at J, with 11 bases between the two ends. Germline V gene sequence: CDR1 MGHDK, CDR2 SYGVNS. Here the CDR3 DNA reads TGTGCCAGCAGTTTTCTCCAGGGTAATTCACCCCTCCACTTT. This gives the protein CASSFLQGNSPLHF.

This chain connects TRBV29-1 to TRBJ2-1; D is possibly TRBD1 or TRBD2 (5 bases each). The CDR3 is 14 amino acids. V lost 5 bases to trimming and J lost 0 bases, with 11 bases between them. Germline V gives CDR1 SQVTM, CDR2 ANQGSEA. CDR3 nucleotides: TGCAGCGTTTGGTTGGGGGACTCCTACAATGAGCAGTTCTTC. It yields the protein CSVWLGDSYNEQFF.

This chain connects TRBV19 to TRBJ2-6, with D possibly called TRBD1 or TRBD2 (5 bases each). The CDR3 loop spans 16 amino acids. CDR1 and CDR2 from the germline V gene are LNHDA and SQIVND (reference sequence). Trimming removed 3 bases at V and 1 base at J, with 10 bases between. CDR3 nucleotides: TGTGCCAGTAGTATGGGACCGAGGTCTGGGGCCAACGTCCTGACTTTC. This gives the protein CASSMGPRSGANVLTF.

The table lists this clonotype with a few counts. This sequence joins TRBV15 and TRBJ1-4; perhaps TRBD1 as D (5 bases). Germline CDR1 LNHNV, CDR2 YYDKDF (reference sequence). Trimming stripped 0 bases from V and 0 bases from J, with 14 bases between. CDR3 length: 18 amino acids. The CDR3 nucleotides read TGTGCCACCAGCAGAGATCTTGCAGGGCCAGCAACTAATGAAAAACTGTTTTTT. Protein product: CATSRDLAGPATNEKLFF.